What follows describes a single TCR beta chain. Antigen specificity is unknown. After removal of 4 bases from V and 4 bases from J, the junction contained 2 bases not matched to a gene. Germline V CDR1 and CDR2: SGDLS, YYNGEE. The CDR3 covers 14 residues. Primers for the PCR totalled 60 Vbeta and 13 Jbeta. TCRdb's table, derived via immunoSEQ multiplex PCR, lists solely in-frame clones and lacks some. The sample consists of around 120,000 clones, approximately 80% of them appearing once. The data were taken from a study of cytomegalovirus exposure and HLA in healthy donors. Study observations and caveats: HLA alleles were associated with around 17,000 TCR beta sequences in a later analysis at 0.05 false discovery rate.

The sample consisted of PBMCs. V and J are TRBV9 and TRBJ1-4, with 9 bases aligning to TRBD1. This receptor was taken from a woman aged 25 to 39 in good health and CMV-seronegative. The CDR3 DNA reads TGTGCCAGCAGCCCGACAGGGGGTAATGAAAAACTGTTTTTT. It is translated as CASSPTGGNEKLFF.